This TCR beta chain emerged from a study of T cell responses to AZD1222 COVID-19 vaccine. Study background: Timing groups of about 4 and about 12 weeks for second doses were pooled.

CDR3 length: 15 residues. V dropped 0 bases and J dropped 2 bases, with 11 bases sitting between them. Looked up from germline, CDR1 is MNHEY and CDR2 is SVGEGT. Points from the study as a whole: Donors in the cohort were predominantly white British and more often female, and clonal diversity was possibly underestimated. Spike was spanned by vaccine-associated CD4 TCRs, with dominance at 160-218 and 743-854. Researchers took repertoire samples only after the peak T cell response had come.

Profiling relied on immunoSEQ multiplex PCR, and the TCRdb table lists in-frame clones only, not all of them. The sample holds 100,000 to 150,000 clones, about nine tenths seen once. A note on this clone: Its target is not known.

This specimen consisted of peripheral blood, obtained on day 0 of AZD1222 vaccination. The receptor comes from an adult in good health. V and J are TRBV6-2 or TRBV6-3 and TRBJ2-7, with a possible D match to TRBD1 (6 bases). The DNA of the CDR3 is TGTGCCAGCAGTTACTCGTCACAGGGAACCTACGAGCAGTACTTC. Translated: CASSYSSQGTYEQYF.